This entry concerns a single T cell receptor (beta chain). This sample stems from a study of blood T cell repertoires in COVID-19. Patients of the Seattle cohort, enrolled during active infection, were followed longitudinally. In the original analysis: Estimated nucleated cell counts came from reference gene primer amplification. Only in-frame clones appear in the TCRdb table, and some are missing; sequencing was by immunoSEQ multiplex PCR. The V and J calls and clone size were taken over from that table, and D and trimming were inferred from the DNA. The sample contains 200,000 to 300,000 clones, around 90% of which appear only once. Looked up from germline, CDR1 is KGHSH and CDR2 is LQKENI. The length of the CDR3 is 15 residues. Trimming removed 2 bases at V and 0 bases at J, with 8 bases between.

The chain uses TRBV18 and TRBJ1-3; D gene unclear. The clonotype comes from an older woman with COVID-19, enrolled during active disease. Sequenced material: peripheral blood. In DNA, the CDR3 is TGTGCCAGCTCACCAGCCCCGAGCTCTGGAAACACCATATATTTT. Amino acid sequence: CASSPAPSSGNTIYF. Combining the CDR3 with reference TRBV18 and TRBJ1-3 gives the whole variable domain NAGVMQNPRHLVRRRGQEARLRCSPMKGHSHVYWYRQLPEEGLKFMVYLQKENIIDESGMPKERFSAEFPKEGPSILRIQQVVRGDSAAYFCASSPAPSSGNTIYFGEGSWLTVV.